The 23 T cell receptor beta chains below all came from one sample that was sequenced in a study of blood T cells in healthy people across ages. Together with a sample-barcoded 5' primer, a J-beta primer mix was included in a second PCR lasting about 6 to 11 cycles. TCRdb redid the calling of the 5' RACE reads with MiXCR, one entry per CDR3 protein. The top ten hold roughly 18% of the sample, which has some 800,000 distinct CDR3 sequences, 40% to 50% seen once. Sample: blood. The receptors originated from a man between 60 and 75 years old in good health.

The J gene is TRBJ2-7, the V gene TRBV10-3; no clear D. The CDR3 is made up of 12 amino acids. V lost 10 bases and J lost 3, with 13 bases in between. Germline V gene sequence: CDR1 ENHRY, CDR2 SYGVKD. The CDR3 reads CATARVGYEQYF. The CDR3 region has the DNA TGTGCCACCGCCAGAGTCGGCTACGAGCAGTACTTC.

The rearrangement uses TRBV6-6 and TRBJ2-1; TRBD1 is a possible D gene (6 bases). Trimming pared 10 bases from V and 1 base from J, leaving 8 bases between. The CDR3 sequence is 12 residues long. Germline CDR1 is MNHNY and CDR2 is SVGAGI (reference sequence). For the CDR3, the DNA is TGTGCCATCAGGGGATCCTACAATGAGCAGTTCTTC. Its protein is CAIRGSYNEQFF.

The CDR3 bases are TGTGCCAGCAGTTTGGGGACAGGGTCCGGGGAGCTGTTTTTT. Translation gives CASSLGTGSGELFF. The chain joins TRBV12-3 or TRBV12-4 to TRBJ2-2, with TRBD1 identical over 9 bases. Trimming removed 3 bases from V and 6 bases from J; junction bases left unmatched: 2. There are 14 residues in the CDR3.

The chain links TRBV4-3 to TRBJ2-3; weak D call: TRBD2 (6 bases). V lost 0 bases and J lost 4, with 11 bases in between. The CDR3 has 15 residues. The V gene's germline CDR1 is LGHNA and CDR2 YSLEER. CDR3 sequence (DNA): TGCGCCAGCAGCCAAGACCGGACTAACGCAGATACGCAGTATTTT. Protein product: CASSQDRTNADTQYF.

A remark on this clonotype: Relative to the germline gene, one junction end is altered; a read error may explain this. The gene calls are TRBV20-1 and TRBJ2-1, with 13 bases aligning to TRBD2. CDR1 DFQATT and CDR2 SNEGSKA come from the germline V gene (reference sequence). The CDR3 spans 16 residues. In DNA form, the CDR3 reads TGCAGTGCCACCGTGACTAGCGGGGGGCTTAGGAATGAGCAGTTATTC. Its translation is CSATVTSGGLRNEQLF.

The chain couples TRBV5-1 to TRBJ2-3; TRBD2 is a possible D gene (7 bases). V lost 5 bases to trimming and J lost 6 bases, with 16 bases between them. The length of the CDR3 is 14 residues. Germline-derived CDR1 and CDR2 are SGHRS and YFSETQ. The CDR3 DNA reads TGCGCCAGCAGAGGGGAGGGGGTTGATGATACGCAGTATTTT. Amino acid sequence: CASRGEGVDDTQYF.

This clonotype was seen a few times. The chain employs TRBV11-3 and TRBJ2-7; 8 bases fit TRBD1. Trimming at V came to 3 bases and at J to 4 bases, leaving 8 bases not matched to a gene. Per the germline V gene, CDR1 is SGHNT and CDR2 is YENEEA. The CDR3 is 15 amino acids. The CDR3 region has the DNA TGTGCCAGCAGCTTCTCAGGGGGCACCAGGTACGAGCAGTACTTC. It specifies CASSFSGGTRYEQYF. The full variable domain, completed using reference TRBV11-3 and TRBJ2-7, is EAGVVQSPRYKIIEKKQPVAFWCNPISGHNTLYWYLQNLGQGPELLIRYENEEAVDDSQLPKDRFSAERLKGVDSTLKIQPAELGDSAVYLCASSFSGGTRYEQYFGPGTRLTVT.

This clonotype was found a few times. The chain joins TRBV18 to TRBJ2-1; 7 nucleotides match TRBD2. Per germline, CDR1 KGHSH and CDR2 LQKENI. The length of the CDR3 is 14 residues. The junction had 4 bases not matched to a gene; V was cut back by 1 base and J by 7 bases. CDR3 protein: CASSPQGGLNEQFF. DNA for the CDR3: TGTGCCAGCTCACCACAGGGAGGGCTTAATGAGCAGTTCTTC.

The chain couples TRBV7-2 to TRBJ2-5, with a weak D call TRBD1 (5 bases). There are 13 residues in the CDR3. CDR1 is SGHTA and CDR2 is FQGNSA in the germline V gene. Trimming pared 6 bases from V and 9 bases from J, leaving 17 bases between. The CDR3 here is CASSNPPGPSQYF. The CDR3 nucleotides read TGTGCCAGCAGTAATCCCCCAGGGCCGTCCCAGTACTTC.

The chain is built from TRBV6-5 and TRBJ2-1; tentative D call: TRBD1 (6 bases). The J call may be in error: the DNA end matches TRBJ2-7 better. This CDR3 has 14 residues. Per germline, CDR1 MNHEY and CDR2 SVGAGI. The CDR3 spells CAIGRQDSYNEQYF. In DNA form, the CDR3 reads TGTGCCATCGGCAGACAGGACTCCTACAATGAGCAGTACTTC.

V is TRBV29-1 and J is TRBJ1-4; D possibly corresponds to TRBD1 (6 bases). The germline V and J ends were trimmed by 5 bases and 0 bases, with 13 bases remaining between them. Germline V gives CDR1 SQVTM, CDR2 ANQGSEA. The length of the CDR3 is 15 residues. The CDR3 bases are TGCAGCGTTTCTCCGACAGGTGCAACTAATGAAAAACTGTTTTTT. Translated: CSVSPTGATNEKLFF.

The rearrangement uses TRBV6-2 or TRBV6-3 and TRBJ1-5; 8 bases align to TRBD1. Per germline, CDR1 MNHEY and CDR2 SVGEGT. The CDR3 sequence is 15 residues long. V dropped 6 bases and J dropped 9; count of bases not matched to a gene: 13. The DNA of the CDR3 is TGTGCCAGCAGCCCGGGACAGGACCCTTTGGGGCCCCAGCATTTT. Amino acids: CASSPGQDPLGPQHF.

This chain connects TRBV6-1 to TRBJ2-3; no clear D. CDR3 size: 13 residues. V lost 3 bases, J lost 5 bases, and 9 bases lay in between. Germline-derived CDR1 and CDR2 are MNHNS and SASEGT. The CDR3 spells CASSERWGDTQYF. CDR3 nucleotide sequence: TGTGCCAGCAGTGAGAGGTGGGGAGATACGCAGTATTTT.

The rearrangement joins TRBV5-6 to TRBJ2-2, with D possibly being TRBD1 or TRBD2 (5 bases each). The germline CDR1 and CDR2 sequences are SGHDT and YYEEEE. V shed 3 bases and J shed 9 bases, with 12 bases lying between them. This CDR3 region has 13 residues. CDR3 sequence (DNA): TGTGCCAGCAGCTGGGCAGGGACCCGGGAGCTGTTTTTT. As protein: CASSWAGTRELFF.

The CDR3 coding sequence is TGTGCCAGCAGGAGTCGGAACGCCGCATATGGCTACACCTTC. Translating it yields CASRSRNAAYGYTF. The chain carries TRBV28 and TRBJ1-2; the D is unclear. The CDR3 sequence is 14 residues long. Trimming took 6 bases from V and 5 from J, leaving 16 bases between them. Looked up from germline, CDR1 is MDHEN and CDR2 is SYDVKM.

This clonotype was seen a few times. The chain employs TRBV11-2 and TRBJ2-2; D remains unclear. The ends were cut back, 7 bases at V and 2 bases at J, with 8 bases in the middle. The germline V gene encodes CDR1 SGHAT and CDR2 FQNNGV. CDR3 size: 13 residues. The DNA for the CDR3 is TGTGCCAGCACTCCGACCAACACCGGGGAGCTGTTTTTT. Translation: CASTPTNTGELFF.

The chain combines TRBV10-3 with TRBJ2-5; D not resolved. The end of the DNA fits TRBJ2-7 better, so the J call may be wrong. The length of the CDR3 is 14 residues. The V gene's germline CDR1 is ENHRY and CDR2 SYGVKD. In nucleotides, the CDR3 is TGTGCCATCAGTGAGTCGGCAGGTATATACGAGCAGTACTTC. Translation: CAISESAGIYEQYF.

The chain is built from TRBV4-1 and TRBJ1-1, with D unclear. Germline CDR1 MGHRA, CDR2 YSYEKL. The V end lost 0 bases, the J end lost 11 bases, and 13 bases lay between the germline ends. This CDR3 region has 13 residues. The DNA for the CDR3 is TGCGCCAGCAGCCAAGAATGGAGGGCCGTGGCTTTCTTT. As protein: CASSQEWRAVAFF.

In the case of this clonotype: A much more abundant neighbour one base away suggests this may be a read error. V is TRBV7-2 and J is TRBJ2-2; D unclear. Germline CDR1 and CDR2: SGHTA and FQGNSA. V gave up 1 base and J gave up 6 bases, with 9 bases separating them. The CDR3 is 14 amino acids. CDR3 bases: TGTGCCAGCAGCTTAGAAATATGGGCCGGGGAGCTGTTTTTT. This gives the protein CASSLEIWAGELFF. The complete variable domain, with remaining parts taken from reference TRBV7-2 and TRBJ2-2, reads GAGVSQSPSNKVTEKGKDVELRCDPISGHTALYWYRQSLGQGLEFLIYFQGNSAPDKSGLPSDRFSAERTGGSVSTLTIQRTQQEDSAVYLCASSLEIWAGELFFGEGSRLTVL.

V gene TRBV5-1 combines with J gene TRBJ2-1, with 7 bases matching TRBD1. The junction had 7 bases not matched to a gene; V was cut back by 5 bases and J by 8 bases. There are 13 residues in the CDR3. Germline V gene data show CDR1 as SGHRS and CDR2 as YFSETQ. Here the CDR3 reads CASRPRGLDEQFF. CDR3 nucleotides: TGCGCCAGCAGACCCAGGGGGTTGGATGAGCAGTTCTTC.

V is TRBV5-5 and J is TRBJ1-1; D might be TRBD1 (6 bases). CDR1 and CDR2 from the germline V gene are SGHKS and YYEKEE (reference sequence). The length of the CDR3 is 15 residues. V was cut by 4 bases and J by 3 bases, with 16 bases left in between. CDR3 amino acids: CASSDTRGAYTEAFF. DNA for the CDR3: TGTGCCAGCAGCGACACCAGGGGCGCATACACTGAAGCTTTCTTT.

In this sample, this clonotype turned up a few times. The chain links TRBV27 to TRBJ2-7, with 7 nucleotides matching TRBD1. The DNA end lines up better with TRBJ2-5; the J call may be wrong. Germline loops: CDR1 MNHEY, CDR2 SMNVEV (reference sequence). The length of the CDR3 is 13 residues. In nucleotides, the CDR3 is TGTGCCAGCAGACAGGGGAAAGGGGAGACCCAGTACTTC. Its protein product is CASRQGKGETQYF.

This clonotype occurred a few times. The chain uses TRBV6-2 or TRBV6-3 and TRBJ2-3; D is ambiguous. Germline V CDR1 and CDR2: MNHEY, SVGEGT. The CDR3 extends over 14 amino acids. Trimming left V 8 bases short and J 2 bases short, with 14 bases between. CDR3 coding DNA: TGTGCCAGCCGTCCCCCAGGCCCCACAGATACGCAGTATTTT. Residues: CASRPPGPTDTQYF.